The clone carrying this T cell receptor beta chain has a handful of counts. The antigen is not known. This specimen comes from a study of beta chain features in type 1 diabetes. Whole-study results and caveats: Type 1 diabetes patients showed a moderate but significant shortening of TCRB CDR3s in all four CD4+ subsets. Compared to healthy donors, patients appeared to have naive, central memory and Treg TCRB repertoires that were more alike.

The CDR3 extends over 14 amino acids. The V gene's germline CDR1 is SGHNT and CDR2 YENEEA. Trimming took 5 bases from V and 3 from J, leaving 10 bases between them. Reverse transcribing all isolated RNA meant expressed TCRB transcripts were sequenced. Assay: immunoSEQ multiplex PCR; the TCRdb copy retains only in-frame clones and omits some. The table has 600,000 to 750,000 clones, around an eighth seen once. The sequenced sample was naive CD4+ T cells from blood. The clonotype originates from a man aged 25-45 years with type 1 diabetes. The chain joins TRBV11-3 to TRBJ2-2; tentatively, D is TRBD1 (6 bases). The CDR3 loop reads CASSPGQYTGELFF. CDR3 sequence (DNA): TGTGCCAGCAGCCCCGGACAGTACACCGGGGAGCTGTTTTTT.